This entry describes one T cell receptor (beta chain). Its antigen is not known. This entry comes from a study of shared clonotypes between healthy human individuals. The V end lost 4 bases, the J end lost 3 bases, and 7 bases lay between the germline ends. Looked up from germline, CDR1 is ENHRY and CDR2 is SYGVKD. The CDR3 spans 12 residues. The naive CD8 subset, CD45RO-negative cells positively selected for CCR7, excluded terminally differentiated effector memory CD45RA+ cells. The donors, healthy adults who were HIV-negative, had experienced no recent acute infections or vaccinations. Regarding the study as a whole: Investigators collected only blood, and repertoires in tissues likely differ.

The method was immunoSEQ multiplex PCR; TCRdb's version includes in-frame clones alone and lacks a portion of them. The sample has more than 600,000 clones; about 91% are singletons. What was sequenced was naive CD8+ T cells sorted from blood. This TCR was recovered from a man aged 25-45 years in good health. The chain combines TRBV10-3 with TRBJ2-7; possible D gene TRBD1, 6 bases. This CDR3 reads CAISGGHYEQYF. DNA for the CDR3: TGTGCCATCAGTGGGGGGCACTACGAGCAGTACTTC.